These 5 T cell receptor beta chains came from one sample sequenced in a study of CD8 T cells in ankylosing spondylitis. TCRdb itself ran the 5' RACE reads through MiXCR, one entry per CDR3 protein. The sample yields some 180,000 distinct CDR3 sequences, roughly 18% seen once. Sequenced: blood, either unsorted or a sorted T cell fraction (not recorded which). The receptors here all came from a male donor under 30 with ankylosing spondylitis or in good health (not recorded which).

This sequence joins TRBV11-3 and TRBJ2-1; D is possibly TRBD2 (6 bases). Germline-derived CDR1 and CDR2 are SGHNT and YENEEA. The CDR3 length is 16 residues. V lost 3 bases and J 8 bases, leaving 20 bases between the germline ends. For the CDR3, the DNA is TGTGCCAGCAGCTTTACGTTAAGTGGAGGGGTCTATGAGCAGTTCTTC. The encoded protein is CASSFTLSGGVYEQFF.

This clonotype came up many times. The CDR3 nucleotides are TGTGCCAGCAGCTTAAGGGCAGATAAGACCTACGAGCAGTACTTC. Its protein is CASSLRADKTYEQYF. V and J are TRBV7-9 and TRBJ2-7; D not resolved. Between the trimmed V and J ends, which lost 2 bases and 2 bases, there was a span of 13 bases. This CDR3 is 15 amino acids long. Germline lookup yields CDR1 SEHNR and CDR2 FQNEAQ (reference sequence).

This clonotype was found many times. This chain uses TRBV5-1 with TRBJ2-1; 11 bases align to TRBD2. Germline CDR1 and CDR2: SGHRS and YFSETQ. This CDR3 has 15 amino acids. The V and J ends lost 0 bases and 7 bases, in that order; junction bases with no gene match: 3. The CDR3, as DNA: TGCGCCAGCAGCTTGGAACTAGCGGGAGTAAATGAGCAGTTCTTC. The encoded protein is CASSLELAGVNEQFF.

This clonotype was counted many times. DNA for the CDR3: TGCAGTGCGGGCAGGACAGGGACCTACGAGCAGTACGTC. Encoded protein: CSAGRTGTYEQYV. The rearrangement uses TRBV20-1 and TRBJ2-7, with TRBD1 identical over 8 bases. V was pared by 6 bases and J by 2 bases, with 6 bases of the junction left unmatched. CDR3 length: 13 residues. CDR1 DFQATT and CDR2 SNEGSKA come from the germline V gene (reference sequence).

This clonotype was seen repeatedly, ten times or more. This chain links TRBV29-1 with TRBJ2-1; D is unresolved. The CDR3 runs 13 residues. Trimming stripped 2 bases from V and 5 bases from J, with 10 bases between. The germline V gene encodes CDR1 SQVTM and CDR2 ANQGSEA. DNA of the CDR3: TGCAGCGTTGAAAGGTCGGAGAACAATGAGCAGTTCTTC. Amino acids: CSVERSENNEQFF.